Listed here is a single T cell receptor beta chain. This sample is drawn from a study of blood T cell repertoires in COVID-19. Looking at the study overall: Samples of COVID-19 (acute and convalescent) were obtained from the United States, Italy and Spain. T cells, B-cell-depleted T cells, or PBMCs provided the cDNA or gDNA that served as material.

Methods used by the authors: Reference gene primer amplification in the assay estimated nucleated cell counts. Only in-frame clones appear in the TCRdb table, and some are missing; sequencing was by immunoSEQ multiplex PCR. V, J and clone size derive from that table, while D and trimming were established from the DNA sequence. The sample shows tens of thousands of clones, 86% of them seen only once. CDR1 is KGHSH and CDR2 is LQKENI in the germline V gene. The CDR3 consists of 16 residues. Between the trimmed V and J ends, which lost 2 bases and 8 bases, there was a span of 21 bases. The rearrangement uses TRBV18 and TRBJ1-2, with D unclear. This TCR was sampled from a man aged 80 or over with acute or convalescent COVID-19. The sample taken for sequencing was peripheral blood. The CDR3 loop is CASSPKMTTNTAGYTF. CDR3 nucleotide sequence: TGTGCCAGCTCACCAAAAATGACGACAAATACGGCCGGCTACACCTTC.